What follows are 10 T cell receptor beta chains derived from one specimen sequenced in a study of blood T cell repertoires in COVID-19. Assay used: immunoSEQ multiplex PCR; TCRdb lists only in-frame clones, some missing. In the table there are under 200,000 clones, about four fifths of which are singletons. Sequencing input: PBMCs or T cells enriched from blood (not recorded which). The receptor set was obtained from a man aged 50 to 59 who had recovered from COVID-19.

The rearrangement uses TRBV5-1 and TRBJ2-3, with D possibly matching TRBD1 (6 bases). In germline, CDR1 is SGHRS, CDR2 YFSETQ. The CDR3 length is 15 residues. Trimming pared 3 bases from V and 0 bases from J, leaving 11 bases between. In nucleotides, the CDR3 is TGCGCCAGCAGCTCGGACAGCCCAAGCACAGATACGCAGTATTTT. Amino acids: CASSSDSPSTDTQYF.

This chain connects TRBV28 to TRBJ2-5, with D tentatively TRBD2 (6 bases). The CDR3 totals 14 residues. Germline V CDR1 and CDR2: MDHEN, SYDVKM. Trimming removed 3 bases from V and 3 bases from J, with 11 bases in between. CDR3 DNA sequence: TGTGCCAGCAGTTTTTGGGGAGGAGAAGAGACCCAGTACTTC. Its translation is CASSFWGGEETQYF. Drawing the rest from reference TRBV28 and TRBJ2-5, the complete variable domain is DVKVTQSSRYLVKRTGEKVFLECVQDMDHENMFWYRQDPGLGLRLIYFSYDVKMKEKGDIPEGYSVSREKKERFSLILESASTNQTSMYLCASSFWGGEETQYFGPGTRLLVL.

The chain has TRBV7-2 and TRBJ2-7; TRBD2 agrees at 11 bases. The CDR3 has 16 amino acids. Trimming took 6 bases from V and 1 from J; bases not matched to a gene: 8. CDR1 is SGHTA and CDR2 is FQGNSA in the germline V gene. The CDR3 spells CASRVTSGGPSYEQYF. CDR3 nucleotides: TGTGCCAGCAGAGTTACTAGCGGGGGCCCTTCCTACGAGCAGTACTTC.

This chain links TRBV7-9 with TRBJ1-2; 10 bases match TRBD1. The CDR3 is made up of 16 amino acids. The trim removed 5 bases at V and 6 bases at J, leaving 12 bases unmatched. Germline loops: CDR1 SEHNR, CDR2 FQNEAQ (reference sequence). DNA of the CDR3: TGTGCCAGCAGCGTAACGACAGGGGGCGAAGGGGATGGCTACACCTTC. Amino acids: CASSVTTGGEGDGYTF.

This chain links TRBV6-5 with TRBJ2-5; tentatively, D is TRBD1 (6 bases). The CDR3 loop spans 14 amino acids. CDR1 and CDR2 (germline): MNHEY, SVGAGI. Trimming removed 7 bases at V and 2 bases at J, with 14 bases between. CDR3 in DNA: TGTGCCAGCAAAGGGACGGACAGACAAGAGACCCAGTACTTC. It yields the protein CASKGTDRQETQYF.

This chain connects TRBV14 to TRBJ1-5; 10 bases are shared with TRBD1. J gave up 4 bases and V 4 bases, and 4 bases lay outside the gene matches. This CDR3 is 15 amino acids long. Germline CDR1 and CDR2: SGHDN and FVKESK. DNA of the CDR3: TGTGCCAGCAGCCCGACAGGGGGCAAGAATCAGCCCCAGCATTTT. The encoded protein is CASSPTGGKNQPQHF. The full variable domain, completed using reference TRBV14 and TRBJ1-5, is EAGVTQFPSHSVIEKGQTVTLRCDPISGHDNLYWYRRVMGKEIKFLLHFVKESKQDESGMPNNRFLAERTGGTYSTLKVQPAELEDSGVYFCASSPTGGKNQPQHFGDGTRLSIL.

There are a few counts of this clone. V gene TRBV24-1 combines with J gene TRBJ2-3, with D maybe TRBD1 (6 bases). CDR1 is KGHDR, CDR2 SFDVKD, per germline. This CDR3 is 16 amino acids long. V shed 2 bases and J shed 6 bases, with 17 bases lying between them. The CDR3 nucleotides read TGTGCCACCAGTGATTCACAGGGCCCCCACAGGGATACGCAGTATTTT. Translating gives CATSDSQGPHRDTQYF.

As regards this clone: The identical CDR3 is also encoded by other nucleotide sequences in the sample. The genes are TRBV5-1 and TRBJ1-2, with D tentatively TRBD1 (5 bases). This CDR3 is 14 amino acids long. Trimming took off 2 bases at V and 2 bases at J, with 10 bases between the two ends. Germline CDR1 and CDR2: SGHRS and YFSETQ. The CDR3, as DNA: TGCGCCAGCAGCTTAGACAGAGGCAACTATGGCTACACCTTC. Protein sequence: CASSLDRGNYGYTF.

The V and J genes are TRBV2 and TRBJ2-4, with D perhaps matching TRBD2 (5 bases). V was trimmed by 1 base and J by 0 bases, leaving 10 bases between them. The CDR3 is 16 residues long. Germline V gene lookup returns CDR1 SNHLY and CDR2 FYNNEI. CDR3 amino acids: CASSEGGGLAKNIQYF. The CDR3 DNA reads as TGTGCCAGCAGTGAAGGTGGAGGACTAGCCAAAAACATTCAGTACTTC.

This rearrangement joins TRBV9 to TRBJ2-7; 10 bases line up with TRBD2. CDR1 is SGDLS and CDR2 is YYNGEE in the germline V gene. The CDR3 totals 17 residues. V trimming: 1 base; J trimming: 0 bases; junction bases outside the gene matches: 7. CDR3 sequence (DNA): TGTGCCAGCAGCGTATCCGGGCTAGCGGGGGCCTCCTACGAGCAGTACTTC. This codes for CASSVSGLAGASYEQYF.